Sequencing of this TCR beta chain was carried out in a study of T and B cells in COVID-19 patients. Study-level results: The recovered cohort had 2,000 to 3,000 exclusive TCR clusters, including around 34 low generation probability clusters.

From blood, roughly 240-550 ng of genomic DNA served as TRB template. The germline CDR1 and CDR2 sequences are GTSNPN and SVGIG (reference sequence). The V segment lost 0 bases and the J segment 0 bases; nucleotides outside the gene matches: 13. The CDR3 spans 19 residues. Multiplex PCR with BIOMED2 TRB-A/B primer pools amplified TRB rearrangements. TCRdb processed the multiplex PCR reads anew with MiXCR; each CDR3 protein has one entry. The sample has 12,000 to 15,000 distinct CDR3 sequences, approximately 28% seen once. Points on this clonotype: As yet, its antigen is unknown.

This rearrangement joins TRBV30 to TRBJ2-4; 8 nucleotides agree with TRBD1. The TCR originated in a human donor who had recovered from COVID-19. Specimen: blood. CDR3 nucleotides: TGTGCCTGGAGTGTACACAGGACAGGGTCGTCCATAGCCAAAAACATTCAGTACTTC. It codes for CAWSVHRTGSSIAKNIQYF. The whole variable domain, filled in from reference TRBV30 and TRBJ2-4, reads SQTIHQWPATLVQPVGSPLSLECTVEGTSNPNLYWYRQAAGRGLQLLFYSVGIGQISSEVPQNLSASRPQDRQFILSSKKLLLSDSGFYLCAWSVHRTGSSIAKNIQYFGAGTRLSVL.